These 22 T cell receptor beta chains originate from one sample sequenced in a study of molecular identifiers for immune sequencing clone quantification. MiXCR was run by TCRdb on the PCR reads, yielding one entry per CDR3 protein. The top ten hold around 0.79% of the sample, which has more than 450,000 distinct CDR3 sequences, less than 30% seen once. Specimen: naive CD8+ T cells from blood, with Jurkat cell RNA spiked in. The subset is: FACS-sorted CD8+CD4-CCR7+CD45RA+ naive T cells. The receptor set was obtained from a human donor in good health. Some libraries in this study had Jurkat cell RNA spiked in.

This clonotype appeared a few times. V gene TRBV5-1 combines with J gene TRBJ2-2, with unresolved D. The CDR3 sequence is 14 residues long. V was clipped by 5 bases and J by 7 bases, with 15 bases between them. Germline CDR1 reads SGHRS; CDR2 reads YFSETQ. CDR3 region: CASSSPDLNGELFF. DNA for the CDR3: TGCGCCAGCAGTTCTCCGGACCTCAACGGGGAGCTGTTTTTT.

The rearrangement uses TRBV29-1 and TRBJ2-7, with 9 bases aligning to TRBD1. The germline CDR1 and CDR2 sequences are SQVTM and ANQGSEA. V was clipped by 2 bases and J by 0 bases; unmatched bases: 11. The CDR3 contains 17 residues. The CDR3 region is CSVEIVSGTGPSYEQYF. The DNA for the CDR3 is TGCAGCGTTGAAATTGTAAGTGGGACAGGGCCCTCCTACGAGCAGTACTTC.

Comments on this clonotype: One base away lies a much larger clone, so this may be a sequencing read error. This chain links TRBV13 with TRBJ2-6; D is possibly TRBD1 (6 bases). CDR1 is PRHDT and CDR2 is FYEKMQ in the germline V gene (reference sequence). This CDR3 has 15 residues. This CDR3 reads CASSFPVRGGNVLTF. The CDR3, as DNA: TGTGCCAGCAGCTTCCCTGTAAGAGGGGGCAACGTCCTGACTTTC.

The CDR3 nucleotides are TGTGCCAGCAGCTTAGGACAGGGATTCTCCACAGATACGCAGTATTTT. The encoded protein is CASSLGQGFSTDTQYF. The chain joins TRBV7-9 to TRBJ2-3; 7 bases align to TRBD1. This CDR3 spans 16 amino acids. CDR1 and CDR2 from the germline V gene are SEHNR and FQNEAQ (reference sequence). The trim removed 1 base at V and 2 bases at J, leaving 6 bases unmatched.

This clonotype was recorded a few times. The J gene is TRBJ2-7, the V gene TRBV11-1; 7 bases are shared with TRBD1. The CDR3 loop spans 18 amino acids. Per germline, CDR1 SGHAT and CDR2 FQDESV (reference sequence). V lost 0 bases, J lost 4 bases, and 15 bases stayed unmatched. The CDR3 DNA sequence: TGTGCCAGCAGCTTAGCGGGACAGCGGAAAACTGACTTATACGAGCAGTACTTC. This encodes CASSLAGQRKTDLYEQYF.

This clonotype was detected many times. For the CDR3, the DNA is TGTGCCACCAGTGCCTCGACAGGAGCCCAAGAGACCCAGTACTTC. Its translation is CATSASTGAQETQYF. The J gene is TRBJ2-5, the V gene TRBV24-1; possible D gene TRBD1, 6 bases. CDR3 length: 15 amino acids. The germline V gene has CDR1 KGHDR and CDR2 SFDVKD. V lost 5 bases, J lost 1 base, and 13 bases lay in between.

This clonotype was detected many times. The chain is built from TRBV19 and TRBJ1-5; 8 nucleotides align to TRBD1. Germline CDR1 reads LNHDA; CDR2 reads SQIVND (reference sequence). The CDR3 spans 15 residues. The V segment lost 1 base and the J segment 7 bases; nucleotides outside the gene matches: 6. The CDR3 protein is CASSIGDRGRQPQHF. DNA of the CDR3: TGTGCCAGTAGTATAGGAGACAGGGGAAGGCAGCCCCAGCATTTT.

Comment on this clonotype: This may stem from a read error, because a much larger clone lies one nucleotide away. The chain links TRBV2 to TRBJ2-3; 12 bases line up with TRBD2. The ends lost 6 bases at V and 2 bases at J; junction bases unmatched: 3. Germline V gene lookup returns CDR1 SNHLY and CDR2 FYNNEI. This CDR3 has 15 amino acids. In DNA, the CDR3 is TGTGCCAGCAGCCGGACTAGCGGGGTCACAGATACGCAGTATTTT. Translation: CASSRTSGVTDTQYF. The entire variable domain, with the rest obtained from reference TRBV2 and TRBJ2-3, is as follows: EPEVTQTPSHQVTQMGQEVILRCVPISNHLYFYWYRQILGQKVEFLVSFYNNEISEKSEIFDDQFSVERPDGSNFTLKIRSTKLEDSAMYFCASSRTSGVTDTQYFGPGTRLTVL.

This clonotype was counted at least ten times. The genes are TRBV4-1 and TRBJ1-1; no definite D call. The germline CDR1 and CDR2 sequences are MGHRA and YSYEKL. This CDR3 is built from 15 residues. V lost 1 base and J lost 3, with 12 bases in between. The DNA for the CDR3 is TGCGCCAGCAGCCAAGGAACGATACTTTACACTGAAGCTTTCTTT. Amino acids: CASSQGTILYTEAFF.

Concerning this clonotype itself: A much larger clone differs by one base, so this may be a read error. The CDR3 carries no conserved terminal phenylalanine or tryptophan, so it likely arises from a read error. The chain carries TRBV7-9 and TRBJ2-3, with D perhaps TRBD2 (5 bases). The V gene's germline CDR1 is SEHNR and CDR2 FQNEAQ (reference sequence). The CDR3 spans 12 residues. V gave up 5 bases and J gave up 10 bases, with 13 bases separating them. The CDR3 spells CASSPGLQAQYL. CDR3 nucleotides: TGTGCCAGCAGCCCAGGACTGCAGGCGCAGTATTTA.

Notes on this clonotype: This may be a read error: a much more frequent sequence differs by one nucleotide. The V gene is TRBV5-1, the J gene TRBJ2-7; D tentatively reads TRBD1 or TRBD2 (6 bases each). The CDR3 contains 15 residues. Germline V lookup: CDR1 SGHRS, CDR2 YFSETQ. CDR3 residues: CASSPATGASCEQYF. CDR3 in DNA: TGCGCCAGCAGCCCTGCTACGGGGGCGTCCTGCGAGCAGTACTTC.

The table lists this clonotype with many counts. This chain connects TRBV12-3 or TRBV12-4 to TRBJ1-5, with D possibly matching TRBD1 (6 bases). V gave up 3 bases and J gave up 6 bases, with 12 bases separating them. The CDR3 covers 14 residues. The CDR3 nucleotides read TGTGCCAGCAGTTTTTCCAGGGGCGGTCAGCCCCAGCATTTT. Encoded protein: CASSFSRGGQPQHF.

This clonotype was detected only a few times. This chain links TRBV27 with TRBJ2-2; TRBD2 matches 7 bases. CDR3 size: 15 residues. The J segment lost 7 bases and the V segment lost 8 bases, leaving 13 bases of the junction unmatched. From germline, CDR1 is MNHEY and CDR2 SMNVEV (reference sequence). The CDR3 DNA reads TGTGCCAGCGGGGGGGGGATTCGGTACGACGGGGAGCTGTTTTTT. Translation gives CASGGGIRYDGELFF.

This clonotype was detected only a few times. The V call is TRBV5-1, the J call TRBJ2-3; 10 bases fit TRBD1. Trimming cost V 3 bases and J 3 bases; bases outside gene matches: 4. This CDR3 has 15 residues. Germline lookup yields CDR1 SGHRS and CDR2 YFSETQ. CDR3 in DNA: TGCGCCAGCAGCTGGGGGACAGGGGAGACAGATACGCAGTATTTT. Translation: CASSWGTGETDTQYF.

This clonotype occurred many times. The chain uses TRBV27 and TRBJ1-3; D may be TRBD1 (6 bases). The CDR3 has 13 amino acids. The V end was cut by 8 bases, the J end by 5 bases, with 13 bases between. The germline V gene encodes CDR1 MNHEY and CDR2 SMNVEV (reference sequence). The CDR3, as DNA: TGTGCCAGCTCCGGGGACAATCGAAACACCATATATTTT. It is translated as CASSGDNRNTIYF.

This clonotype showed up just a few times. The V gene is TRBV29-1, the J gene TRBJ2-1; D not resolved. Trimming cost V 7 bases and J 2 bases, with 12 bases left between them. The CDR3 totals 13 residues. Germline V gives CDR1 SQVTM, CDR2 ANQGSEA. The CDR3 DNA reads TGCAGCGCCACGCTCATCACCTACAATGAGCAGTTCTTC. It specifies CSATLITYNEQFF.

To note about this clonotype: A much larger clone lies a single base off, so this may be a read error. V usage is TRBV29-1 and J usage is TRBJ2-2, with D tentatively TRBD2 (5 bases). The CDR3 is made up of 14 amino acids. Germline CDR1 is SQVTM and CDR2 is ANQGSEA. In DNA form, the CDR3 reads TGCAGCGTTGCTTGGGTTTCGAACACCGGGGAGCCGTTTTTT. It yields the protein CSVAWVSNTGEPFF.

The rearrangement joins TRBV27 to TRBJ2-7, with D tentatively TRBD1 or TRBD2 (7 bases each). V shed 2 bases and J shed 4 bases, with 15 bases lying between them. In germline, CDR1 is MNHEY, CDR2 SMNVEV (reference sequence). The CDR3 contains 15 residues. The CDR3 here is CASSLRTRGRYEQYF. The CDR3, as DNA: TGTGCCAGCAGTTTAAGGACTAGGGGGCGGTACGAGCAGTACTTC.

This clonotype came up many times. This chain links TRBV5-1 with TRBJ2-1; TRBD2 aligns across 10 bases. In germline, CDR1 is SGHRS, CDR2 YFSETQ. The CDR3 is 15 amino acids. V was pared by 4 bases and J by 10 bases, with 11 bases of the junction left unmatched. This CDR3 is CASSASSGGAVEQFF. The CDR3 DNA reads as TGCGCCAGCAGCGCTAGCAGCGGGGGGGCCGTCGAGCAGTTCTTC.

There are a few counts of this clonotype. The chain joins TRBV7-9 to TRBJ2-3, with D maybe TRBD1 (6 bases). Trimming shortened V by 3 bases and J by 3 bases, and 31 bases separated the two germline ends. The CDR3 has 21 amino acids. Germline V lookup: CDR1 SEHNR, CDR2 FQNEAQ (reference sequence). Written as DNA, the CDR3 is TGTGCCAGCAGCTTCCGCCTTGGAGGCAGGGGCTCCTCAGGTGGTACAGATACGCAGTATTTT. Translated: CASSFRLGGRGSSGGTDTQYF.

The chain carries TRBV3-1 and TRBJ2-5; tentatively, D is TRBD1 or TRBD2 (5 bases each). The CDR3 totals 15 residues. CDR1 is LGHDT and CDR2 is YNNKEL in the germline V gene (reference sequence). The V and J ends lost 1 base and 0 bases respectively, with 9 bases between them. The CDR3 sequence is CASSQVGENQETQYF. The CDR3 DNA sequence: TGTGCCAGCAGCCAAGTGGGGGAAAACCAAGAGACCCAGTACTTC.

The chain employs TRBV19 and TRBJ2-2; no clear D. V gave up 1 base and J gave up 2 bases, with 8 bases separating them. This CDR3 is 15 amino acids long. The germline V gene encodes CDR1 LNHDA and CDR2 SQIVND (reference sequence). Written as DNA, the CDR3 is TGTGCCAGTAGTATAGGGCAGGCTAACACCGGGGAGCTGTTTTTT. Residues: CASSIGQANTGELFF.